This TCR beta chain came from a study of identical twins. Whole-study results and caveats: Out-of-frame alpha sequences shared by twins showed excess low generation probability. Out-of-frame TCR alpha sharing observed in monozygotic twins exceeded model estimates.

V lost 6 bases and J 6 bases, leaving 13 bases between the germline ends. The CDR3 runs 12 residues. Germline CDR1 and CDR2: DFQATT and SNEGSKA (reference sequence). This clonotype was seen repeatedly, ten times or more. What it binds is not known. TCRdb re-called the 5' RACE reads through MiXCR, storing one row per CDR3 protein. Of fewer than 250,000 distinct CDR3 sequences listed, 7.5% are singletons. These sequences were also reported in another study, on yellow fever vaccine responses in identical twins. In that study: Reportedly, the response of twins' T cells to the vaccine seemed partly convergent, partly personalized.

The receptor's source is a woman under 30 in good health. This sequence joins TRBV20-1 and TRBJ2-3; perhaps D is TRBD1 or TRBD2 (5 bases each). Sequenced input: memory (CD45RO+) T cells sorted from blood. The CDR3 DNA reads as TGCAGTGCACCGTCCGAGGGGGATACGCAGTATTTT. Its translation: CSAPSEGDTQYF.